Reported below is one T cell receptor beta chain. This clone's antigen is unknown. No base quality information exists; no much larger clone differs at one position. Healthy HIV-negative adults with no recently reported acute infections or vaccinations were included as donors. All donors were Caucasian adults living in Nashville, Tennessee, USA. Magnetic negative selection was used to enrich CD4+ T cells, after which naive cells were positively selected on CD45RA and the negative fraction became the memory subset. Blood was collected by leukapheresis, and PBMCs were isolated by Ficoll-Histopaque density gradient centrifugation and then cryopreserved in liquid nitrogen vapor phase. Analytical flow cytometry was used to check the purity and quantity of each magnetically sorted T cell population. From each sorted fraction, genomic DNA was isolated and quantified by UV absorbance on a Nanodrop 2000c. The CDR3, cysteine through phenylalanine, is 16 amino acids long. CDR3 DNA is the only sequence kept; it has 48 bases, read in frame from the first base. From the germline V gene, CDR1 is SGDLS and CDR2 is YYNGEE. Trimming leaves V shorter by 0 bases and J shorter by 2 bases, with the junction holding 5 bases beyond the gene matches.

Using the deep immunoSEQ assay, multiplex PCR amplified TCR CDR3 regions from genomic DNA. For each cell subset, the extracted genomic DNA was distributed evenly across all wells of several immunoSEQ 96-well plates, and each plate served as one replicate. Each replicate PCR for sorted subsets received about 210 ng genomic DNA, equal to 28,000 or so T cell genomes. The purified libraries were quantified using a Qubit 3.0 fluorometer, sized with a Bioanalyzer 2100, and then quantified again using the KAPA Library Quantification kit. Each immunoSEQ 96-well plate was sequenced on its own single-read 150-cycle Illumina NextSeq 550 flow cell. The study's processing was this. Because the immunoSEQ output included only junctional sequences and no quality scores, the filtering could not be the same as the filtering used for full-length reads. Sequences were annotated with PyIR, a Python wrapper for IgBLAST v1.9, and V/J genes and CDR3 were assigned using IMGT germline references. Any read was removed if the V/J assignment was weak (E-value above 1e-6), the CDR3 was missing, or the read contained stop codons, out-of-frame junctions, or ambiguous translated residues. V3J clonotypes were defined as sequences sharing the same inferred V gene, J gene, and CDR3 amino acid sequence. To compute the percentage overlap between repertoires, the number of shared unique clonotypes was divided by the size of the smaller repertoire. Repertoire richness was assessed with RTK rarefaction, the Chao1 estimator, and Recon v2.1 estimates of unobserved clonotypes. OLGA was used to compute generation probabilities for all TCRbeta clonotypes that the gDNA method yielded from a handful of donors. TCRdb provides this immuneACCESS table in a form limited to in-frame rearrangements. Some clones are lacking; in checked studies, under half of them reflect an unresolved V gene, and why the rest are absent is not known. The V and J calls and clone size were taken over from that table, and D and trimming were inferred from the DNA. The sample includes just over 2,000,000 clones, with roughly 96% observed a single time. Of the sample, 0.13% falls within the top ten clones.

The entry originates in a study of shared clonotypes between healthy human individuals (dated by TCRdb to the early 2020s). For the wider study: A few men and two women, aged 18 to 49 years, made up the cohort. To increase sequencing depth and limit assay-specific biases, TCR repertoire library preparation and sequencing were carried out by different laboratories using diverse techniques. The study deeply sequenced blood TCR repertoires of about 5 healthy adults to estimate repertoire size and the extent of clonotype sharing between individuals. Per donor, three plates each were used for CD4 naive and CD4 memory, two for CD8 naive, and one for CD8 memory. Between about 0.8 and 9.5 billion PBMCs per donor were obtained by leukapheresis. The study at large found these results: When several donors were compared, the shared fraction of clonotypes was about 5% for naive CD4, more than 3% for naive CD8, 2.3% for memory CD4, and around 0.37% for memory CD8. Higher generation probabilities were observed for clonotypes shared by all four sorted-subset donors than for non-shared clonotypes. Naive subsets generally had larger estimated clonotype richness than memory subsets did. Incomplete sequencing was indicated by rarefaction of sorted-subset datasets, despite the large sequencing depth. Based on pairwise subsampling, the degree of clonotype sharing among donors was expected to be affected by sequencing depth. Sampling was restricted to blood, and TCR repertoires in tissue are likely to differ from TCR repertoires in blood. Because the study included a small number of donors, the genetic and exposure-history diversity represented was limited.

The source of this sequence is a man between 18 and 29 years old in good health. The material sequenced was naive CD4+ T cells sorted from blood. Taken with the paper, the label for cell subset or site translates to: CD45RA+ positively selected. The chain was built from TRBV9 and TRBJ2-7, and TRBD2 matches 10 of the central bases. The DNA sequence is TGTGCCAGCAGCGTAGGTACTAGCGGGGCCACCTACGAGCAGTACTTC. Its translation reads: CASSVGTSGATYEQYF.